Listed below are T cell receptor beta chains from one sample, sequenced in a study of graft-versus-host responses after intestinal transplantation. Using immunoSEQ multiplex PCR, the repertoire was profiled, and TCRdb retains in-frame clones only, with some absent. The data show 55,000 to 85,000 clones, with more than 70% seen just once and roughly 2.6% held by the top ten. These receptors have no identified antigens. The sequencing here drew on unstimulated CD8+ T cells sorted from spleen or lymph node cells, taken before intestinal transplant. Receptor source: a human donor who received an intestinal transplant. Both conserved end residues are part of each CDR3. Fields, in order: V gene, J gene, clone size, D gene, CDR3 protein, CDR3 DNA. The D gene is left open where the match is weak. Size values are once, few and many counts, or a class for expanded clones, and some rows have none.

V: TRBV7-2
J: TRBJ2-1
size: NA
D: TRBD2
CDR3: CASSLGLADLYNEQFF
DNA: TGTGCCAGCAGCTTAGGACTAGCGGACTTGTACAATGAGCAGTTCTTC

V: TRBV28
J: TRBJ1-5
size: once
D: TRBD1
CDR3: CASSLLFTGGDQPQHF
DNA: TGTGCCAGCAGTTTACTATTCACAGGGGGGGATCAGCCCCAGCATTTT

V: TRBV6-4
J: TRBJ2-1
size: NA
D: NA
CDR3: CASSEGPTDAYNEQFF
DNA: TGTGCCAGCAGTGAGGGCCCAACAGACGCCTACAATGAGCAGTTCTTC

V: TRBV11-2
J: TRBJ2-7
size: NA
D: TRBD1
CDR3: CASSFGTGTYEQYF
DNA: TGTGCCAGCAGCTTCGGGACAGGGACCTACGAGCAGTACTTC

V: TRBV6-5
J: TRBJ2-7
size: NA
D: TRBD1
CDR3: CASRSGQIYEQYF
DNA: TGTGCCAGCAGGTCGGGACAGATCTACGAGCAGTACTTC

V: TRBV9
J: TRBJ2-1
size: NA
D: TRBD2
CDR3: CASSVSGISYNEQFF
DNA: TGTGCCAGCAGCGTGAGCGGGATCTCCTACAATGAGCAGTTCTTC

V: TRBV6-6
J: TRBJ2-5
size: once
D: TRBD2
CDR3: CASSIPRGGETQYF
DNA: TGTGCCAGCAGCATACCGCGGGGGGGTGAGACCCAGTACTTC

V: TRBV7-6
J: TRBJ2-7
size: NA
D: NA
CDR3: CASSSGRNGAYEQYF
DNA: TGTGCCAGCAGCTCGGGGAGGAATGGCGCCTACGAGCAGTACTTC

V: TRBV7-9
J: TRBJ2-7
size: NA
D: NA
CDR3: CASSQGGNEQYF
DNA: TGTGCCAGCAGCCAAGGCGGCAACGAGCAGTACTTC

V: TRBV2
J: TRBJ1-4
size: NA
D: NA
CDR3: CASSDSPTNEKLFF
DNA: TGTGCCAGCAGCGACAGCCCAACTAATGAAAAACTGTTTTTT

V: TRBV6-5
J: TRBJ2-1
size: NA
D: NA
CDR3: CASSYLGEVSYNEQFF
DNA: TGTGCCAGCAGTTACTTAGGAGAGGTCTCCTACAATGAGCAGTTCTTC

V: TRBV10-3
J: TRBJ2-5
size: NA
D: NA
CDR3: CAISESMRTVGIQETQYF
DNA: TGTGCCATCAGTGAGTCAATGAGGACAGTTGGGATACAAGAGACCCAGTACTTC

V: TRBV28
J: TRBJ1-1
size: NA
D: NA
CDR3: CASSLTKNTEAFF
DNA: TGTGCCAGCAGTTTAACAAAGAACACTGAAGCTTTCTTT

V: TRBV7-2
J: TRBJ2-7
size: NA
D: TRBD2
CDR3: CASSATSGRSYEQYF
DNA: TGTGCCAGCAGCGCCACTAGCGGGAGATCCTACGAGCAGTACTTC

V: TRBV28
J: TRBJ2-1
size: NA
D: TRBD2
CDR3: CASSPRGDEQFF
DNA: TGTGCCAGCAGTCCCCGGGGGGATGAGCAGTTCTTC

V: TRBV14
J: TRBJ2-2
size: NA
D: TRBD1
CDR3: CASSQVRTGAGELFF
DNA: TGTGCCAGCAGCCAAGTCCGCACAGGGGCCGGGGAGCTGTTTTTT

V: TRBV9
J: TRBJ2-1
size: NA
D: TRBD2
CDR3: CASSVGLAGEGEQFF
DNA: TGTGCCAGCAGCGTAGGACTAGCGGGAGAGGGTGAGCAGTTCTTC

V: TRBV7-3
J: TRBJ2-1
size: NA
D: TRBD1
CDR3: CASSSGTGFYNEQFF
DNA: TGTGCCAGCAGCTCCGGGACAGGGTTTTACAATGAGCAGTTCTTC

V: TRBV5-1
J: TRBJ1-6
size: few
D: NA
CDR3: CASSSRDTNSPLHF
DNA: TGCGCCAGCAGCTCCCGGGACACTAATTCACCCCTCCACTTT

V: TRBV9
J: TRBJ2-7
size: NA
D: TRBD2
CDR3: CASSVAGGPPYEQYF
DNA: TGTGCCAGCAGCGTAGCGGGGGGGCCCCCCTACGAGCAGTACTTC

V: TRBV28
J: TRBJ1-1
size: NA
D: TRBD1
CDR3: CASSPNPGQAYLPEAFF
DNA: TGTGCCAGCAGTCCGAATCCGGGACAGGCTTATCTACCTGAAGCTTTCTTT

V: TRBV29-1
J: TRBJ1-1
size: NA
D: NA
CDR3: CSVGGGEMNTEAFF
DNA: TGCAGCGTTGGAGGAGGGGAAATGAACACTGAAGCTTTCTTT

V: TRBV27
J: TRBJ2-3
size: NA
D: TRBD2
CDR3: CASSLSASGGVDTQYF
DNA: TGTGCCAGCAGTTTATCAGCTAGCGGGGGGGTCGATACGCAGTATTTT

V: TRBV23-1
J: TRBJ2-5
size: NA
D: TRBD1
CDR3: CASSQRWDRGTKTQYF
DNA: TGCGCCAGCAGTCAGCGGTGGGACAGGGGGACAAAGACCCAGTACTTC

V: TRBV7-6
J: TRBJ2-7
size: NA
D: TRBD2
CDR3: CASSLAEGLAAYEQYF
DNA: TGTGCCAGCAGCTTAGCAGAAGGACTAGCGGCATACGAGCAGTACTTC

V: TRBV6-1
J: TRBJ2-1
size: NA
D: NA
CDR3: CASSEAGGSYNEQFF
DNA: TGTGCCAGCAGTGAAGCAGGGGGCTCCTACAATGAGCAGTTCTTC

V: TRBV19
J: TRBJ2-3
size: once
D: NA
CDR3: CASSIGGGSDTQYF
DNA: TGTGCCAGTAGTATAGGTGGAGGTTCGGATACGCAGTATTTT

V: TRBV28
J: TRBJ2-1
size: NA
D: NA
CDR3: CASSGRTVTYNEQFF
DNA: TGTGCCAGCAGTGGTCGGACAGTTACCTACAATGAGCAGTTCTTC

V: TRBV28
J: TRBJ2-6
size: NA
D: TRBD2
CDR3: CASRGLAGASGANVLTF
DNA: TGTGCCAGCAGAGGGCTAGCGGGGGCCTCTGGGGCCAACGTCCTGACTTTC

V: TRBV7-6
J: TRBJ2-2
size: NA
D: TRBD2
CDR3: CASSLAQREGITGELFF
DNA: TGTGCCAGCAGCTTAGCCCAGCGGGAGGGCATAACCGGGGAGCTGTTTTTT

V: TRBV10-1
J: TRBJ2-3
size: NA
D: NA
CDR3: CASSEAGSADTQYF
DNA: TGCGCCAGCAGTGAGGCGGGAAGCGCAGATACGCAGTATTTT

V: TRBV5-1
J: TRBJ2-7
size: NA
D: TRBD2
CDR3: CASSLGSGLAALGPLLDEQYF
DNA: TGCGCCAGCAGCTTGGGGTCGGGACTAGCGGCTCTGGGACCTCTCCTCGACGAGCAGTACTTC

V: TRBV27
J: TRBJ2-7
size: NA
D: TRBD1
CDR3: CASSLRPPDRGPSYEQYF
DNA: TGTGCCAGCAGTTTACGGCCCCCGGACAGGGGACCTTCCTACGAGCAGTACTTC

V: TRBV7-8
J: TRBJ1-4
size: NA
D: NA
CDR3: CASSPPGEGEKLFF
DNA: TGTGCCAGCAGCCCCCCGGGGGAAGGTGAAAAACTGTTTTTT

V: TRBV10-3
J: TRBJ2-7
size: NA
D: TRBD2
CDR3: CAISEGLAGYEQYF
DNA: TGTGCCATCAGTGAGGGGCTAGCGGGCTACGAGCAGTACTTC

V: TRBV10-3
J: TRBJ1-6
size: NA
D: TRBD1
CDR3: CAISESANRGNSPLHF
DNA: TGTGCCATCAGTGAGTCAGCGAACAGGGGTAATTCACCCCTCCACTTT

V: TRBV28
J: TRBJ1-5
size: few
D: NA
CDR3: CASSLAQGYNQPQHF
DNA: TGTGCCAGCAGTTTAGCACAGGGTTACAATCAGCCCCAGCATTTT

V: TRBV6-6
J: TRBJ1-5
size: NA
D: TRBD1
CDR3: CASSDTTGGDQPQHF
DNA: TGTGCCAGCAGTGATACAACAGGGGGGGATCAGCCCCAGCATTTT

V: TRBV5-4
J: TRBJ2-1
size: NA
D: NA
CDR3: CASSLANEQFF
DNA: TGTGCCAGCAGCTTAGCGAATGAGCAGTTCTTC

V: TRBV9
J: TRBJ2-2
size: NA
D: TRBD1
CDR3: CASSSRDRATTGELFF
DNA: TGTGCCAGCAGCTCTCGGGACAGGGCGACCACCGGGGAGCTGTTTTTT

V: TRBV4-1
J: TRBJ1-5
size: NA
D: NA
CDR3: CASSQGAAGIYSNQPQHF
DNA: TGCGCCAGCAGCCAAGGGGCGGCAGGGATTTATAGCAATCAGCCCCAGCATTTT

V: TRBV10-3
J: TRBJ2-5
size: NA
D: TRBD1
CDR3: CAISSPDRGETQYF
DNA: TGTGCCATCAGTAGCCCAGACAGGGGAGAGACCCAGTACTTC

V: TRBV28
J: TRBJ2-3
size: NA
D: TRBD2
CDR3: CASSSPSGGLDTDTQYF
DNA: TGTGCCAGCAGCTCCCCTAGCGGGGGGTTGGACACAGATACGCAGTATTTT

V: TRBV27
J: TRBJ1-4
size: few
D: NA
CDR3: CASRSGGNEKLFF
DNA: TGTGCCAGCAGATCCGGGGGGAATGAAAAACTGTTTTTT

V: TRBV19
J: TRBJ2-7
size: NA
D: TRBD1
CDR3: CASSPQGTGPHEQYF
DNA: TGTGCCAGTAGTCCGCAGGGGACAGGGCCCCACGAGCAGTACTTC

V: TRBV2
J: TRBJ1-1
size: NA
D: TRBD1
CDR3: CASWDRRYTEAFF
DNA: TGTGCCAGCTGGGACAGGCGATACACTGAAGCTTTCTTT

V: TRBV27
J: TRBJ1-6
size: NA
D: NA
CDR3: CASSLNRPQSNSPLHF
DNA: TGTGCCAGCAGTTTAAATCGTCCACAGTCAAATTCACCCCTCCACTTT

V: TRBV10-2
J: TRBJ1-5
size: NA
D: NA
CDR3: CASSEAAGGVEPQHF
DNA: TGCGCCAGCAGTGAGGCTGCGGGGGGCGTTGAGCCCCAGCATTTT

V: TRBV9
J: TRBJ2-5
size: NA
D: TRBD2
CDR3: CASSVGLGGQETQYF
DNA: TGTGCCAGCAGCGTAGGTCTGGGGGGGCAAGAGACCCAGTACTTC

V: TRBV2
J: TRBJ2-7
size: NA
D: TRBD2
CDR3: CASSERREGPLHEQYF
DNA: TGTGCCAGCAGTGAACGGCGGGAGGGTCCCCTCCACGAGCAGTACTTC

V: TRBV9
J: TRBJ2-1
size: NA
D: TRBD1
CDR3: CASSVGQGAHNEQFF
DNA: TGTGCCAGCAGCGTCGGACAGGGGGCCCACAATGAGCAGTTCTTC

V: TRBV11-2
J: TRBJ1-2
size: NA
D: NA
CDR3: CASSLGFDRGTDNYGYTF
DNA: TGTGCCAGCAGCTTAGGGTTTGACCGCGGCACCGACAACTATGGCTACACCTTC

V: TRBV4-1
J: TRBJ1-4
size: NA
D: NA
CDR3: CASSQGVRSEGGEKLFF
DNA: TGCGCCAGCAGCCAAGGAGTACGCTCGGAGGGAGGTGAAAAACTGTTTTTT

V: TRBV19
J: TRBJ2-7
size: NA
D: TRBD1
CDR3: CASSPIGQGYEQYF
DNA: TGTGCCAGTAGCCCTATTGGACAGGGCTACGAGCAGTACTTC

V: TRBV29-1
J: TRBJ1-6
size: few
D: TRBD1
CDR3: CSVESKGQRNSPLHF
DNA: TGCAGCGTTGAAAGTAAGGGACAGAGAAATTCGCCCCTCCACTTT